What follows is one T cell receptor beta chain and its context. As yet, its antigen is unknown. The entry originates in a study of siplizumab effects on memory and regulatory T cells. Study-level findings and limits: Memory T cells appeared less diverse than naive cells, which seemed to contribute substantially to alloresponse. It was never confirmed that proliferating Tregs from siplizumab cultures were suppressive. Siplizumab led to significantly less abundant alloreactive sequences that could be traced back to unstimulated CD4+ memory cells.

Only in-frame clones appear in the TCRdb table, and some are missing; sequencing was by immunoSEQ multiplex PCR. The repertoire consists of over 85,000 clones, with around 94% occurring once and the leading ten covering around 0.3%. Germline V gene sequence: CDR1 PRHDT, CDR2 FYEKMQ (reference sequence). With 2 bases removed from V and 0 bases from J, the gap between germline ends came to 10 bases. The CDR3 is 15 residues long. The sample comprised non-Treg CD4+ T cells sorted from blood. This clonotype was obtained from a human donor in good health. J is TRBJ1-1 and V is TRBV13; D is perhaps TRBD1 (5 bases). CDR3 sequence: CASSLPGLMNTEAFF. As DNA, the CDR3 is TGTGCCAGCAGCTTACCGGGACTCATGAACACTGAAGCTTTCTTT.